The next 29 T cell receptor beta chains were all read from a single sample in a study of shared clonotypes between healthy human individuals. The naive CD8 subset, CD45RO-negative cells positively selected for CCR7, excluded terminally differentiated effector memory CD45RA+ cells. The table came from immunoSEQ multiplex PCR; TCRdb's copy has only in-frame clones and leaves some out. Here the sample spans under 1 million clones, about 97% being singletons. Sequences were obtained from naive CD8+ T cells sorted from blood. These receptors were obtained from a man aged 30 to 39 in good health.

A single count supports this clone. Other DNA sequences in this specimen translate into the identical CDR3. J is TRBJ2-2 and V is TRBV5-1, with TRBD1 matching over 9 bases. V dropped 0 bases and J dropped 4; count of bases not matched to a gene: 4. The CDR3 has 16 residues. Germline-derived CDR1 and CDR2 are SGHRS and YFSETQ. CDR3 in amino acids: CASSLGDRESTGELFF. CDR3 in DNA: TGCGCCAGCAGCTTGGGGGACAGGGAATCCACCGGGGAGCTGTTTTTT.

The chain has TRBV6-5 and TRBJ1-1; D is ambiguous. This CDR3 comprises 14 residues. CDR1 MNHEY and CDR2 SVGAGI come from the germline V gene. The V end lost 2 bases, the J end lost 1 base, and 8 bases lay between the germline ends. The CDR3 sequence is CASSYGAANTEAFF. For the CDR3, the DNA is TGTGCCAGCAGTTACGGAGCGGCGAACACTGAAGCTTTCTTT.

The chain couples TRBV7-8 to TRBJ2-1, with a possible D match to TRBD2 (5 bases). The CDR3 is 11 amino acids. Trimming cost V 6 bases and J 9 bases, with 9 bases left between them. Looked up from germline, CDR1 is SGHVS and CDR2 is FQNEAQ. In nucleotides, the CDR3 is TGTGCCAGCAGTCTGGGAGTTGAGCAGTTCTTC. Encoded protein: CASSLGVEQFF.

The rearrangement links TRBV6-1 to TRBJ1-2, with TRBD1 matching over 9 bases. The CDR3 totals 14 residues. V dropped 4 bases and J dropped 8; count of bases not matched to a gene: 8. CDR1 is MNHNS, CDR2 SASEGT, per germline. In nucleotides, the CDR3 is TGTGCCAGCAGTGCCAACAGGGGGCGCGACGGCTACACCTTC. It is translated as CASSANRGRDGYTF.

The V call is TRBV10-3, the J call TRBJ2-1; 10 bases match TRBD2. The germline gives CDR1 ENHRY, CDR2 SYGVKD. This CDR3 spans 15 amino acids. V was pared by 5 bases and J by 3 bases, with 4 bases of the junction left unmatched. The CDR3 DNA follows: TGTGCCATCAGTTCCACTAGCGGGGACTACAATGAGCAGTTCTTC. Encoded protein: CAISSTSGDYNEQFF.

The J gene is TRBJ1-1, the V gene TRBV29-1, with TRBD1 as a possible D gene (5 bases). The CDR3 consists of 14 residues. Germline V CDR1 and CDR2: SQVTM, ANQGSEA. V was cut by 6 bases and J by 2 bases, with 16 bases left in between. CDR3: CSVAVGHGNTEAFF. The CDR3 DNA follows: TGCAGCGTGGCGGTGGGGCACGGCAACACTGAAGCTTTCTTT.

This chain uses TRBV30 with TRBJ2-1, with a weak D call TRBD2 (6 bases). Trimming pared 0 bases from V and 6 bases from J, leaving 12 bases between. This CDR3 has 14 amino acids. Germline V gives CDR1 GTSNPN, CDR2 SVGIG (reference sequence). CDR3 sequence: CAWSVSAGSNEQFF. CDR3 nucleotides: TGTGCCTGGAGTGTAAGTGCGGGAAGCAATGAGCAGTTCTTC.

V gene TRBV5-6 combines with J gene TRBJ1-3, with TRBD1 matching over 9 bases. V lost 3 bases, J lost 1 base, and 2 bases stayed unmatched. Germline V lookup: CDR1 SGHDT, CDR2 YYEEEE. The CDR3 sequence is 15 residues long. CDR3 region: CASSYGTGSGNTIYF. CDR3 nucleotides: TGTGCCAGCAGCTACGGGACAGGGTCTGGAAACACCATATATTTT.

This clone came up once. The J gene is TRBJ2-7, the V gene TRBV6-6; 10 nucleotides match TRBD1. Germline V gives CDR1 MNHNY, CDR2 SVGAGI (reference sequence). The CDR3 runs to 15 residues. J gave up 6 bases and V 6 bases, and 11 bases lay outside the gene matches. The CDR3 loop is CASSPTGTGVSEQYF. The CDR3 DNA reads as TGTGCCAGCAGCCCTACCGGGACAGGGGTCTCCGAGCAGTACTTC.

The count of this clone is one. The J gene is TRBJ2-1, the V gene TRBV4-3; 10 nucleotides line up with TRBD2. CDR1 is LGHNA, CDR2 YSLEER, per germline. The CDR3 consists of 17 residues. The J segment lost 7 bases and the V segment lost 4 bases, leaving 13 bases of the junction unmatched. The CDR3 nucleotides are TGCGCCAGCAGCCTGACCCAGCGGGAGGGCCTTACGAATGAGCAGTTCTTC. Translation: CASSLTQREGLTNEQFF.

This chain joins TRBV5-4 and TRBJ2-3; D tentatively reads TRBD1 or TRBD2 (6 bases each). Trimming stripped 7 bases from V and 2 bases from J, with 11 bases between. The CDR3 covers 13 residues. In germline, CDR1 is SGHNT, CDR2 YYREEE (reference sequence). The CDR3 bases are TGTGCCAGCGGGGGGCAGGACACAGATACGCAGTATTTT. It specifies CASGGQDTDTQYF.

The CDR3 here is CASTEQFF. The CDR3 region has the DNA TGTGCCAGCACCGAGCAGTTCTTC. J is TRBJ2-1 and V is TRBV2; D not resolved. CDR3 length: 8 residues. The V gene lost 7 bases and the J gene lost 10 bases, with 2 bases spanning the gap. Per the germline V gene, CDR1 is SNHLY and CDR2 is FYNNEI.

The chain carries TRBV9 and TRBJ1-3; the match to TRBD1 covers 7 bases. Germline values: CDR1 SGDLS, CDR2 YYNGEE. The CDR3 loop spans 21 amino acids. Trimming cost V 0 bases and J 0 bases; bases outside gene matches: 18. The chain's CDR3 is CASSVEGAAGQFMTSGNTIYF. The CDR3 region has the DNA TGTGCCAGCAGCGTAGAGGGGGCGGCGGGACAGTTTATGACCTCTGGAAACACCATATATTTT.

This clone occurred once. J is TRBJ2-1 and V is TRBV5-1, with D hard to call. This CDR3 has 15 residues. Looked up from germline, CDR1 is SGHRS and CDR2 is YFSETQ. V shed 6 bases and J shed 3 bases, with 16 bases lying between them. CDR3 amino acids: CASTLSGYGYNEQFF. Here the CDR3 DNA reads TGCGCCAGCACCCTCTCCGGGTACGGCTACAATGAGCAGTTCTTC.

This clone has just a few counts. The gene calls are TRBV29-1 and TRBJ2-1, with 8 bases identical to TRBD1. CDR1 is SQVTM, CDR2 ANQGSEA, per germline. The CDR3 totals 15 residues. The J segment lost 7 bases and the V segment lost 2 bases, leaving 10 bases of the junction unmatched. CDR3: CSVEWGRGPGNEQFF. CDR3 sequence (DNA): TGCAGCGTTGAATGGGGCAGGGGGCCGGGTAATGAGCAGTTCTTC.

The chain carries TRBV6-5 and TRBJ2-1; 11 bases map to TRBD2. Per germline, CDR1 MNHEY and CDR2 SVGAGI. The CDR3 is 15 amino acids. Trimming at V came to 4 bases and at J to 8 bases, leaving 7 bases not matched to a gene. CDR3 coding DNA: TGTGCCAGCAGTTTAGCGGGAGGGGTAATCGATGAGCAGTTCTTC. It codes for CASSLAGGVIDEQFF.

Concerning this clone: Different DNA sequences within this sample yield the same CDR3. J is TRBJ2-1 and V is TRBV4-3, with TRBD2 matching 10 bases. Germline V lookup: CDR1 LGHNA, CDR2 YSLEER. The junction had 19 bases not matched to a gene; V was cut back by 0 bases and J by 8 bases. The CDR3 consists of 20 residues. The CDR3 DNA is TGCGCCAGCAGCCAAGAAGTGGGGCTAGCGGGAGAATATTACGGGGATGAGCAGTTCTTC. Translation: CASSQEVGLAGEYYGDEQFF.

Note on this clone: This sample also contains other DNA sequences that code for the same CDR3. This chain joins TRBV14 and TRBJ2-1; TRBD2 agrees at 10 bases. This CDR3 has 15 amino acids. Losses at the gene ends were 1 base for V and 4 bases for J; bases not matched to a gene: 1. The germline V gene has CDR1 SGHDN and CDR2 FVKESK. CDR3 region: CASSQGTSGYNEQFF. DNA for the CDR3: TGTGCCAGCAGCCAAGGGACTAGCGGATACAATGAGCAGTTCTTC.

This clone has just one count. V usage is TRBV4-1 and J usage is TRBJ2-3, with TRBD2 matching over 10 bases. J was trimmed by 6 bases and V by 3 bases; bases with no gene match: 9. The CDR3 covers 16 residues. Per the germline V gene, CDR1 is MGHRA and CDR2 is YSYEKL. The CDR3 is CASSQSSGSIGDTQYF. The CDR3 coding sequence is TGCGCCAGCAGCCAGTCTAGCGGGAGTATAGGGGATACGCAGTATTTT.

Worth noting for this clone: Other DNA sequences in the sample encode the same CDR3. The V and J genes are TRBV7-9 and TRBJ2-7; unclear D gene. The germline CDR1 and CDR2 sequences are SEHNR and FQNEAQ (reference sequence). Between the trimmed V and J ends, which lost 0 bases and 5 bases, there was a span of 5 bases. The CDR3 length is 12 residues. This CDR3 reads CASSLAPHEQYF. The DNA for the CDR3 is TGTGCCAGCAGCTTAGCGCCCCACGAGCAGTACTTC.

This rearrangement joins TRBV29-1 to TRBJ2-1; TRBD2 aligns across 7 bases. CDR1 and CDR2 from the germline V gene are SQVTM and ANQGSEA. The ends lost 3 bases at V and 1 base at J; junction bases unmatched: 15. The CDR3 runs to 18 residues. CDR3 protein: CSVESGTTSRLSYNEQFF. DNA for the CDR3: TGCAGCGTTGAGTCCGGGACTACTAGCCGCTTATCCTACAATGAGCAGTTCTTC.

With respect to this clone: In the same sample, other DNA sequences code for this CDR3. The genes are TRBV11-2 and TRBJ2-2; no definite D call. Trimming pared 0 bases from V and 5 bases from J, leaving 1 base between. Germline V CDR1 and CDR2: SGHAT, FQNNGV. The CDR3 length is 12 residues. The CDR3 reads CASSLDTGELFF. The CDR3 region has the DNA TGTGCCAGCAGCTTAGATACCGGGGAGCTGTTTTTT.

As DNA, the CDR3 is TGCAGCGTTGAAGGGTATGAGCAGTTCTTC. Translation: CSVEGYEQFF. The rearrangement joins TRBV29-1 to TRBJ2-1, with unresolved D. Germline CDR1 reads SQVTM; CDR2 reads ANQGSEA. V gave up 1 base and J gave up 8 bases, with 3 bases separating them. This CDR3 has 10 residues.

The CDR3 sequence is CASSWTGRIAGAPGELFF. Written as DNA, the CDR3 is TGCGCCAGCAGCTGGACAGGGAGGATAGCGGGAGCCCCCGGGGAGCTGTTTTTT. The chain employs TRBV5-1 and TRBJ2-2; possibly TRBD2 for D (9 bases). Germline loops: CDR1 SGHRS, CDR2 YFSETQ. CDR3 length: 18 residues. V was trimmed by 3 bases and J by 6 bases, leaving 24 bases between them.

The CDR3 here is CASSWTGAYNEQFF. As DNA, the CDR3 is TGTGCCAGCAGTTGGACTGGGGCCTACAATGAGCAGTTCTTC. This chain joins TRBV27 and TRBJ2-1, with D perhaps TRBD2 (5 bases). The germline gives CDR1 MNHEY, CDR2 SMNVEV (reference sequence). Trimming removed 4 bases at V and 2 bases at J, with 9 bases between. The CDR3 extends over 14 amino acids.

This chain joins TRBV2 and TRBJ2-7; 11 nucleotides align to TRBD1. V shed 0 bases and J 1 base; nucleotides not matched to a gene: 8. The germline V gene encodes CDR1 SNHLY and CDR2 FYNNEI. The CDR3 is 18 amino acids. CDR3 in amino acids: CASSEAQSGTGGSYEQYF. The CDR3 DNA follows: TGTGCCAGCAGTGAAGCGCAATCCGGGACAGGGGGTTCCTACGAGCAGTACTTC.

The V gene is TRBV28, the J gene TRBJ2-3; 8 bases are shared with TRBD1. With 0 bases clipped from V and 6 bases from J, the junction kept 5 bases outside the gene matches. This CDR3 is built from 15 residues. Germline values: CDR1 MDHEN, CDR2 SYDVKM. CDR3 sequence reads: CASSLWDREEDTQYF. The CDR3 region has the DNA TGTGCCAGCAGTTTATGGGACAGGGAAGAGGATACGCAGTATTTT.

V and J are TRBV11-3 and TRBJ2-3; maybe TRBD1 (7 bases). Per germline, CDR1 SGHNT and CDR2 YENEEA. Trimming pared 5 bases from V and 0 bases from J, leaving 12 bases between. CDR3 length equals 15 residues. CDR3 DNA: TGTGCCAGCAGCCGCGGGACAGCTAGCACAGATACGCAGTATTTT. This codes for CASSRGTASTDTQYF.

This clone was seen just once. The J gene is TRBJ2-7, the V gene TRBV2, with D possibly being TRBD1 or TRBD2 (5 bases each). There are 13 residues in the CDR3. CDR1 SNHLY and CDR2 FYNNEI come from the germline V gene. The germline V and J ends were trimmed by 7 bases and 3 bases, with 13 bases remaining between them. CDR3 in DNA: TGTGCCAGCACCGGGACCCCTGGCTACGAGCAGTACTTC. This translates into CASTGTPGYEQYF.